Sequencing of this TCR beta chain was carried out in a study of blood T cell repertoires in COVID-19. This clone was recorded a few times. Profiling relied on immunoSEQ multiplex PCR, and the TCRdb table lists in-frame clones only, not all of them. The data show around 250,000 clones, with 84% seen just once and under 5% held by the top ten. Trimming took 4 bases from V and 5 from J; bases not matched to a gene: 10. Germline V gene data show CDR1 as SGDLS and CDR2 as YYNGEE. CDR3 length equals 15 residues. V gene TRBV9 combines with J gene TRBJ1-1; 8 bases agree with TRBD1. Sample: PBMCs or T cells enriched from blood (not recorded which). The clonotype originates from a man aged 30-40 years with acute COVID-19. The DNA of the CDR3 is TGTGCCAGCAGCTCCCGACAGGGGAAGGAGACTGAAGCTTTCTTT. Its protein product is CASSSRQGKETEAFF.